The present T cell receptor (beta chain) was sequenced within a study of graft-versus-host responses after intestinal transplantation. Profiling relied on immunoSEQ multiplex PCR, and the TCRdb table lists in-frame clones only, not all of them. Among about 93,000 clones listed, 85% to 95% were seen once. The CDR3 is 13 residues long. V was clipped by 5 bases and J by 2 bases, with 9 bases between them. CDR1 is MNHEY and CDR2 is SMNVEV in the germline V gene (reference sequence). In regard to this clone: Its antigen is as yet unknown.

Material: unstimulated CD8+ T cells sorted from spleen or lymph node cells, obtained before intestinal transplant. The TCR sequence derives from a human donor who received an intestinal transplant. This sequence joins TRBV27 and TRBJ1-2; D unclear. The CDR3 sequence is CASSAPNNYGYTF. CDR3 DNA: TGTGCCAGCAGTGCCCCTAACAACTATGGCTACACCTTC.